The source of this T cell receptor beta chain is a study of T cells after yellow fever vaccination (dated by TCRdb to 2018 to 2020). Broadly, across the study: Libraries from fractions with low cell numbers were prepared with the SMART-Seq v4 Ultra Low Input RNA kit. Blood was collected at multiple timepoints before and after primary and secondary immunization, and bulk PBMC replicates and cell subsets were isolated. To follow T-cell clones before and after primary and booster YFV17D yellow fever vaccination, bulk TCR alpha and beta repertoires were sequenced over time. The cohort comprised two healthy male donors, one aged 18 to 30 and one aged 30 to 39 years. The investigation overall reported the following: Most clones expanded after primary vaccination were re-detected after the booster (approximately 95% of CD4 and 88% of CD8), suggesting broad memory maintenance. Compared with the primary T-cell response, the secondary T-cell response was weaker but faster, peaking on day 5 rather than day 15. A small fraction of clonotypes appeared in both the CD4 and CD8 compartments, likely as a result of convergent recombination. Because the study included only a couple of donors, the extent to which the findings can be generalized is limited. FACS-sorted repertoires could contain abundant contaminating clonotypes from the bulk population, so computational filtering was required.

Taken with the paper, the label for treatment or condition translates to: live attenuated yellow fever vaccine strain. PBMCs were isolated from peripheral blood using a standard Ficoll-Paque protocol. CD4 and CD8 T-cell fractions were isolated with Dynabeads CD4 and CD8 positive selection kits. RNA was extracted with TriZol from bulk PBMCs, CD4 and CD8 fractions, and dextramer-positive and dextramer-negative fractions. TCR cDNA was synthesized by 5'RACE template switching, which introduced a universal primer site and unique molecular identifiers. cDNA synthesis was primed from both the TCR alpha and TCR beta constant segments. Library amplification used two PCR steps, and the second PCR step added sample barcodes and sequencing adapters. Sequencing of libraries was performed on Illumina HiSeq 2500 (2x100 bp) or NovaSeq (2x150 bp). In the source study's methods: MIGEC handled demultiplexing of reads and collapsing into UMI consensus sequences, while MiXCR performed V(D)J alignment. Vaccine-responding clonotypes were defined with edgeR using replicate PBMC samples, requiring FDR below 0.01 and a log2 fold change above 5 up to day 15. Bulk clonotypes were assigned CD4 or CD8 identity according to which sequenced CD4 or CD8 repertoire held them at higher abundance. The raw public reads went through TCRdb reprocessing: fastp at Q25, MiXCR clone calling, in-frame beta chains kept. Identical CDR3 protein sequences are pooled into one entry, listed with their most common genes and DNA. The V and J calls were determined by TCRdb, not by the authors. Recorded for this sample are 25,000 to 30,000 distinct CDR3 sequences; 5% to 6% of them occurred a single time. 35% to 45% of the sample goes to the ten largest clones.

The CDR3 holds 17 amino acids from the cysteine to the phenylalanine. Solely the CDR3 DNA is kept, with 51 bases framed from the first base. V is trimmed back by 1 base and J by 2 bases, and the junction contains 3 bases that no gene match accounts for. CDR1 and CDR2, looked up from the germline V gene, are MDHEN and SYDVKM. This clonotype appeared once. Its cognate antigen has yet to be identified. No base-level quality is on record; no much larger clone is a single base apart. A single read is weak support. The TCR was taken from a man aged 30 to 45 who received the YFV17D yellow fever vaccine. The sequence joins TRBV28 to TRBJ2-1, and TRBD2 aligns with 12 junction nucleotides. The sample in question was CD8+ T cells sorted from PBMCs, obtained 10 days after the yellow fever booster vaccination. The DNA reads as follows: TGTGCCAGCAGTTTATTCCTAGCGGGAGGGCCCTACAATGAGCAGTTCTTC. Protein translation: CASSLFLAGGPYNEQFF.